A selection of T cell receptor beta chains follows, all from one sample in a study of regulatory T cells in long-lasting Graves disease. Via MiXCR, TCRdb re-called the multiplex PCR reads, giving one row per CDR3 protein. The sample consists of about 620,000 distinct CDR3 sequences, under 20% of them appearing once. This same sample was also taken into another study, of T cells in Graves' hyperthyroidism and ophthalmopathy.

This specimen was peripheral blood mononuclear cells (PBMCs), taken at new diagnosis, from a patient treated with antithyroid drugs. These receptors were collected from a woman in her 30s with Graves disease. Each CDR3 is given without its conserved first and last residue.

v_gene,CDR3aa
TRBV6-9,ASSYSTGPVTNEKLF
TRBV7-8,ASSRAGENTGELF
TRBV7-2,ASSLVQAGGPETQY
TRBV20-1,SAPSPTTPRNSYEQY
TRBV3-1,ASSQDINNEQF
TRBV5-1,ASSPGTLYSGNTIY
TRBV5-1,ASSVGQTYTEAF
TRBV9,ASSVEWGLAGNTIY
TRBV3-1,ASSQSYEQF
TRBV6-2/TRBV6-3,ASSYSPQGAYNEQF
TRBV7-9,ASSLRGQERD
TRBV12-3/TRBV12-4,ASSNQAVSNQPQH
TRBV5-8,ASSQESTAGSYNEQF
TRBV28,ASSSGTVNEKLF
TRBV7-8,ASSYGRGLRNEQF
TRBV7-9,ASSPQPSDRGPFEQY
TRBV7-3,ASSSPPNTGELF